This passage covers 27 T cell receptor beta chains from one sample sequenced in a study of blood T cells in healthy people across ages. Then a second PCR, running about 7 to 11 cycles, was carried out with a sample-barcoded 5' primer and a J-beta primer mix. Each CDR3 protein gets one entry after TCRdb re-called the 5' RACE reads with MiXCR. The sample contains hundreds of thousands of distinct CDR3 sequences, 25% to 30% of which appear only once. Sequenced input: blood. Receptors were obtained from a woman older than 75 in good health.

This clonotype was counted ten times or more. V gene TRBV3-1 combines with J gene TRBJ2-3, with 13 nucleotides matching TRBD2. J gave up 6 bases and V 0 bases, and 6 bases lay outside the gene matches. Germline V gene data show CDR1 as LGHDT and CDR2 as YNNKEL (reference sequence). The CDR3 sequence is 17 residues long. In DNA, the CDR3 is TGTGCCAGCAGCCAAGATGTAAGGACTAGCGGGGGTGATACGCAGTATTTT. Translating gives CASSQDVRTSGGDTQYF.

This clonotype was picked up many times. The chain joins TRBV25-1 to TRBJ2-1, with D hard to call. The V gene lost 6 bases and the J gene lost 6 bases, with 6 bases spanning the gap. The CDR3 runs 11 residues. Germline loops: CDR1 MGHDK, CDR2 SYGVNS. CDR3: CASSGFNEQFF. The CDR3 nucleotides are TGTGCCAGCAGCGGCTTCAATGAGCAGTTCTTC.

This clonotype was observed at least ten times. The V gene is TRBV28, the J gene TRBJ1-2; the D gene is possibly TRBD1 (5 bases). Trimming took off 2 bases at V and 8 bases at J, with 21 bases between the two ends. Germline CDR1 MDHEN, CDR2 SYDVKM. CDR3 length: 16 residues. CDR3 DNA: TGTGCCAGCAGTTTAGTTGCTCCGGGACCTAGGGGAGGCTACACCTTC. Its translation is CASSLVAPGPRGGYTF.

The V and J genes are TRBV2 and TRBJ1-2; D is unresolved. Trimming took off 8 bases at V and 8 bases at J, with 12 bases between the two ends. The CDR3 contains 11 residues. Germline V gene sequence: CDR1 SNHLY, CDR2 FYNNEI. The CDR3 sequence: CASGRTGGYTF. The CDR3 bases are TGTGCCAGCGGTCGGACGGGAGGCTACACCTTC.

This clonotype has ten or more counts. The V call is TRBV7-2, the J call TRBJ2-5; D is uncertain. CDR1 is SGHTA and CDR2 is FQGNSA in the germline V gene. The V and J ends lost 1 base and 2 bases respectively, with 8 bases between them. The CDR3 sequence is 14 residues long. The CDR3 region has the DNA TGTGCCAGCAGCTTAGGATTCAGTCAAGAGACCCAGTACTTC. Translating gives CASSLGFSQETQYF.

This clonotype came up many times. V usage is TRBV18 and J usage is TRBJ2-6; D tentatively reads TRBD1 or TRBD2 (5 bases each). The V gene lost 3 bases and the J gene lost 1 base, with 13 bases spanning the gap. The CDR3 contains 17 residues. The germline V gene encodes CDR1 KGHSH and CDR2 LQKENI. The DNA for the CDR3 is TGTGCCAGCTCACCGGGACCGCCCGGTTCTGGGGCCAACGTCCTGACTTTC. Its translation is CASSPGPPGSGANVLTF.

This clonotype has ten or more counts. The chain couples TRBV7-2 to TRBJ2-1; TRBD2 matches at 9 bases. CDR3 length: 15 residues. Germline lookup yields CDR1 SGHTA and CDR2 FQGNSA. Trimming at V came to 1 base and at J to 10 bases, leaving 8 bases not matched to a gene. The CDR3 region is CASSLVSRGGQEQFF. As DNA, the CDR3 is TGTGCCAGCAGCTTAGTCTCGCGGGGGGGCCAAGAGCAGTTCTTC.

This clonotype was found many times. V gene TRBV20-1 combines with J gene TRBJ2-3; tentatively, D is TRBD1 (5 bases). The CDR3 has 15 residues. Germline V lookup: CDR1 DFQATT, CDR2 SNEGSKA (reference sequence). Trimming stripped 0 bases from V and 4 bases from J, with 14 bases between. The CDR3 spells CSARDSGGAPDTQYF. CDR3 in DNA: TGCAGTGCTAGAGATTCTGGTGGGGCCCCAGATACGCAGTATTTT.

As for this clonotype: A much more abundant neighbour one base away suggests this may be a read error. CDR3 in DNA: TGTGCCAGCGGGGCCGGGACAGGCCAGTTCAGAGCGCAGTATTTT. The encoded protein is CASGAGTGQFRAQYF. This sequence joins TRBV2 and TRBJ2-3; TRBD1 aligns across 8 bases. J lost 10 bases, V lost 8 bases, and 17 bases had no gene match. The CDR3 totals 15 residues. Germline V gives CDR1 SNHLY, CDR2 FYNNEI. The variable domain in full, completed from reference TRBV2 and TRBJ2-3, reads EPEVTQTPSHQVTQMGQEVILRCVPISNHLYFYWYRQILGQKVEFLVSFYNNEISEKSEIFDDQFSVERPDGSNFTLKIRSTKLEDSAMYFCASGAGTGQFRAQYFGPGTRLTVL.

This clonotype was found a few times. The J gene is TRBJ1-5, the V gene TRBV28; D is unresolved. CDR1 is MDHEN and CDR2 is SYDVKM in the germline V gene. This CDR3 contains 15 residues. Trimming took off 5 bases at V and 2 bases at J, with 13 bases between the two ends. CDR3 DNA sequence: TGTGCCAGCAGTACGAATGGGGTTGGCAATCAGCCCCAGCATTTT. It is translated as CASSTNGVGNQPQHF.

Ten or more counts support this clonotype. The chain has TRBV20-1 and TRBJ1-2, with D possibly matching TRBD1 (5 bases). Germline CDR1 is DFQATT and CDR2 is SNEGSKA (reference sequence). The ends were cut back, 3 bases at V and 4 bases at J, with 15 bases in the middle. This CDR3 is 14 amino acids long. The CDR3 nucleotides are TGCAGTGCTAGCGGGACGGGACGGCTCTATGGCTACACCTTC. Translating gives CSASGTGRLYGYTF.

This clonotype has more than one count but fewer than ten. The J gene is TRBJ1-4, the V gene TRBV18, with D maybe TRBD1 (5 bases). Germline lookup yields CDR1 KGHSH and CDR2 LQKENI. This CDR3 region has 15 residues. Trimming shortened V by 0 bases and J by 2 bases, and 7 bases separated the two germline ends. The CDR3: CASSPPTATNEKLFF. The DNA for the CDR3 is TGTGCCAGCTCACCACCGACAGCTACTAATGAAAAACTGTTTTTT.

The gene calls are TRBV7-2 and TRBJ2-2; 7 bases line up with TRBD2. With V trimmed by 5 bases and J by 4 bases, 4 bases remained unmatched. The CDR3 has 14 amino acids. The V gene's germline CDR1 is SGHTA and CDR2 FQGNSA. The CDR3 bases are TGTGCCAGCAGCCCCACTAGCGTCACCGGGGAGCTGTTTTTT. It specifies CASSPTSVTGELFF.

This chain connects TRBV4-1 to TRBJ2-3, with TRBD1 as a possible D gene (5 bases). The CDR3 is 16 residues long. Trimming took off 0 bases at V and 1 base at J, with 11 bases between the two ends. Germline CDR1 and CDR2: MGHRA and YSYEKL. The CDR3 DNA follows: TGCGCCAGCAGCCAAGATAGGGCCAGGGGCACAGATACGCAGTATTTT. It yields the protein CASSQDRARGTDTQYF.

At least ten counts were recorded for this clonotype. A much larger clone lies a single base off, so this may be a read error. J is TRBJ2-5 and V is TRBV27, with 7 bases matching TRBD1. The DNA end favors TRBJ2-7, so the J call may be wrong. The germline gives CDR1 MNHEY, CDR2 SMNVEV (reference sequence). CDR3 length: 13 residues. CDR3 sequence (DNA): TGTGCCAGCAGTCCCTACCGGGACAGCGAGCAGTACTTC. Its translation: CASSPYRDSEQYF.

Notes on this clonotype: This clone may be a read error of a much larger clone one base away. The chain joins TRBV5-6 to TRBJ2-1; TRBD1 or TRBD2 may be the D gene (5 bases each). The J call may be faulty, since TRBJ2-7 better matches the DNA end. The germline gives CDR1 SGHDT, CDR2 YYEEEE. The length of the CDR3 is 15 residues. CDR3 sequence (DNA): TGTGCCAGCAGCTTGTGGGACGGACGCTACAATGAGCAGTACTTC. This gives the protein CASSLWDGRYNEQYF.

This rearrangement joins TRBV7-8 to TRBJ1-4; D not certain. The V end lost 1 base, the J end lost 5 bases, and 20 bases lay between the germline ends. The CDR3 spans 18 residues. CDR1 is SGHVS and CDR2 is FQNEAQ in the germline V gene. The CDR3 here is CASSLVGRAAGQNEKLFF. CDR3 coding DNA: TGTGCCAGCAGCTTAGTCGGGCGCGCAGCGGGCCAGAATGAAAAACTGTTTTTT.

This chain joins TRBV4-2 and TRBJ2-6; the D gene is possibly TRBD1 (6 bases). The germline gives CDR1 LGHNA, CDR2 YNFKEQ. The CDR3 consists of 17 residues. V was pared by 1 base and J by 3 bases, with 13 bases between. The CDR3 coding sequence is TGTGCCAGCAGCCAAGGGACAGAAAACTTTGGGGCCAACGTCCTGACTTTC. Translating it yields CASSQGTENFGANVLTF.

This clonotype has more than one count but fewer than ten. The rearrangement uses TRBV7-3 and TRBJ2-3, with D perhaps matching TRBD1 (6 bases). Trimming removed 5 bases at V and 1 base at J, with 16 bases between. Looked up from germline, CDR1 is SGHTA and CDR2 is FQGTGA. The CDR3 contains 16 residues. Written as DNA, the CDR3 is TGTGCCAGCAGCCCCACACAGGGTTGGGGCACAGATACGCAGTATTTT. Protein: CASSPTQGWGTDTQYF. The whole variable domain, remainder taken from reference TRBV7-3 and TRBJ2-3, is GAGVSQTPSNKVTEKGKYVELRCDPISGHTALYWYRQSLGQGPEFLIYFQGTGAADDSGLPNDRFFAVRPEGSVSTLKIQRTERGDSAVYLCASSPTQGWGTDTQYFGPGTRLTVL.

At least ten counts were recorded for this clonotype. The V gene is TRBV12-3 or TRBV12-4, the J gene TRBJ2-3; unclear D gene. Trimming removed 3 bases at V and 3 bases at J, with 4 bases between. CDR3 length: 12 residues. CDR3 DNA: TGTGCCAGCAGTTTTATGACAGATACGCAGTATTTT. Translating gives CASSFMTDTQYF.

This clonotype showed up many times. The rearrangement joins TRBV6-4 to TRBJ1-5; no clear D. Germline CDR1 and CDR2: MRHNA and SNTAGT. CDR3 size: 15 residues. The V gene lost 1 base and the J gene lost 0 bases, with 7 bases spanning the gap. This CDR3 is CASSDYSFSNQPQHF. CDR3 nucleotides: TGTGCCAGCAGTGACTATTCTTTTAGCAATCAGCCCCAGCATTTT.

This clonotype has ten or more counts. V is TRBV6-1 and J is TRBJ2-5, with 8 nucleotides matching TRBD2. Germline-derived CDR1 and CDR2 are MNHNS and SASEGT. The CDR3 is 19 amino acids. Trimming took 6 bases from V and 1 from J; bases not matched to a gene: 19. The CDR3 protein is CASSPGRIGGGGTQETQYF. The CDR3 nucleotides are TGTGCCAGCAGCCCAGGCCGAATCGGGGGCGGGGGGACCCAAGAGACCCAGTACTTC.

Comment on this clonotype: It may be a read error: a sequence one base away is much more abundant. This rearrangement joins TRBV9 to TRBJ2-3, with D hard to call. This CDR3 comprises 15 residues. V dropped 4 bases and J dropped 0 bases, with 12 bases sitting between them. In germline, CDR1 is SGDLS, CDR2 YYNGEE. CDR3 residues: CASSKSPTSTDTQYF. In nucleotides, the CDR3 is TGTGCCAGCAGCAAAAGCCCAACGAGCACAGATACGCAGTATTTT. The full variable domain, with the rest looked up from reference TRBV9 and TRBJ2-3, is DSGVTQTPKHLITATGQRVTLRCSPRSGDLSVYWYQQSLDQGLQFLIQYYNGEERAKGNILERFSAQQFPDLHSELNLSSLELGDSALYFCASSKSPTSTDTQYFGPGTRLTVL.

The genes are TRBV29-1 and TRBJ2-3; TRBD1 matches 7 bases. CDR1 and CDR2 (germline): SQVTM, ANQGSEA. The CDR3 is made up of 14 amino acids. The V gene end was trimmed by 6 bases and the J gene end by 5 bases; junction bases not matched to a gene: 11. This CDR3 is CSVNPGTEGDTQYF. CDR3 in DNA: TGCAGCGTCAACCCCGGGACAGAAGGAGATACGCAGTATTTT.

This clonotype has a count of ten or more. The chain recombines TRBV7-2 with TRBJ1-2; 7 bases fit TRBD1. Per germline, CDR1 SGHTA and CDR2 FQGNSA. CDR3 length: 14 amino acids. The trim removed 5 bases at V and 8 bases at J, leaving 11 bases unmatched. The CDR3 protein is CASSPRQGGAGYTF. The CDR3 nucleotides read TGTGCCAGCAGCCCACGACAGGGAGGAGCCGGCTACACCTTC. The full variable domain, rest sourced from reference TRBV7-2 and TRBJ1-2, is GAGVSQSPSNKVTEKGKDVELRCDPISGHTALYWYRQSLGQGLEFLIYFQGNSAPDKSGLPSDRFSAERTGGSVSTLTIQRTQQEDSAVYLCASSPRQGGAGYTFGSGTRLTVV.

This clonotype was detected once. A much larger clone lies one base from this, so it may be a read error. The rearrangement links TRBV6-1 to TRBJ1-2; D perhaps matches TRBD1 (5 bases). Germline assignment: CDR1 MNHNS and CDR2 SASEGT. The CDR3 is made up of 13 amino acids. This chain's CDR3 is CASREGFRDGYTF. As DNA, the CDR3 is TGTGCCAGCAGGGAAGGTTTCAGGGATGGCTACACCTTC.

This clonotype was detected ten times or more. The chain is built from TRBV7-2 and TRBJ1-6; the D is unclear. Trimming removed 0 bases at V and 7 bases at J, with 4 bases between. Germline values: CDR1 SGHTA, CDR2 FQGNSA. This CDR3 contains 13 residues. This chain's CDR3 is CASSLAINSPLHF. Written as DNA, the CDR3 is TGTGCCAGCAGCTTAGCTATAAATTCACCCCTCCACTTT.